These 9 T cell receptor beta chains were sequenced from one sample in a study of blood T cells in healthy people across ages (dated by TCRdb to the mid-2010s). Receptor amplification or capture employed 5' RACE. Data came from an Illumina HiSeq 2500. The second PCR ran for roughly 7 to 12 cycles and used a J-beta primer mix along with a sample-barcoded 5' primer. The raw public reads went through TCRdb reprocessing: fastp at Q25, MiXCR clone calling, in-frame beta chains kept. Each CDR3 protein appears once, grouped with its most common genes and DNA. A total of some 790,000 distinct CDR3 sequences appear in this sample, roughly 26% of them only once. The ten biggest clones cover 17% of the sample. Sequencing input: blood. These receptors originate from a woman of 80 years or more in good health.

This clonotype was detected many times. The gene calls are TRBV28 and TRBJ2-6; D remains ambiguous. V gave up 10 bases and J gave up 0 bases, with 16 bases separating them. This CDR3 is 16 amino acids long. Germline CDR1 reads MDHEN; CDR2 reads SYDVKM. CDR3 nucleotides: TGTGCCACCATCGGACGGAAGCCCTCTGGGGCCAACGTCCTGACTTTC. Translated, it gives CATIGRKPSGANVLTF.

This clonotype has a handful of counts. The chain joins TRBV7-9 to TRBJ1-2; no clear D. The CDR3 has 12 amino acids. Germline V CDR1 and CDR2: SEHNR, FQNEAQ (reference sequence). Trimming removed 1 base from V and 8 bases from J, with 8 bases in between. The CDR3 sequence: CASSLGDQGYTF. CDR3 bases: TGTGCCAGCAGCTTAGGCGACCAAGGCTACACCTTC.

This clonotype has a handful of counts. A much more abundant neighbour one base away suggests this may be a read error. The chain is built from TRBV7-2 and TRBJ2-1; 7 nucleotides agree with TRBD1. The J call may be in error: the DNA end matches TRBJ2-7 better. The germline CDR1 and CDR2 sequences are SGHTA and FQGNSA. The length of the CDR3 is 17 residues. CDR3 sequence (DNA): TGTGCCAGCAGCCAGGGGGTCAGGGGAATCTCCTACAATGAGCAGTACTTC. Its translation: CASSQGVRGISYNEQYF.

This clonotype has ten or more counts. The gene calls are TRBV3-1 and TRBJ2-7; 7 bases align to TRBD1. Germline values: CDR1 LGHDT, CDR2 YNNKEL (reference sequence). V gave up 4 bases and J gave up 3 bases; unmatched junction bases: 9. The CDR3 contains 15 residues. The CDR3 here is CASSLRDSGNYEQYF. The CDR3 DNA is TGTGCCAGCAGCCTAAGGGACAGCGGAAACTACGAGCAGTACTTC.

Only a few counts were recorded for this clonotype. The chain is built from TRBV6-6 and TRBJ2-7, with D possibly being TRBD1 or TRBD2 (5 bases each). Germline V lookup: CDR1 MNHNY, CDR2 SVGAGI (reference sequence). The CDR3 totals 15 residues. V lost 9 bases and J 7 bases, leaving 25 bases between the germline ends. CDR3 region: CASRSGGNSYSEQYF. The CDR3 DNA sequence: TGTGCCAGTCGATCTGGGGGAAACTCCTACAGTGAGCAGTACTTC.

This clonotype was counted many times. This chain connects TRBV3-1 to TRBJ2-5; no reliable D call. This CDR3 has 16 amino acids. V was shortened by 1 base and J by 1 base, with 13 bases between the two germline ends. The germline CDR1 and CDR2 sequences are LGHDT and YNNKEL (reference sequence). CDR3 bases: TGTGCCAGCAGCCAAGCGGGCAGGCGCTTCCAAGAGACCCAGTACTTC. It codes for CASSQAGRRFQETQYF.

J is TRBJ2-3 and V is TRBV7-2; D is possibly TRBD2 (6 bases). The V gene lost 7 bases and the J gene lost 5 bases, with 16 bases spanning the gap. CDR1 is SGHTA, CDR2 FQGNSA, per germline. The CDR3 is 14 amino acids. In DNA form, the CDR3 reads TGTGCCAGCACCCCGGAGGGTCTGATAGATACGCAGTATTTT. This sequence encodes CASTPEGLIDTQYF. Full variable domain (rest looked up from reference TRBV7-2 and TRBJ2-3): GAGVSQSPSNKVTEKGKDVELRCDPISGHTALYWYRQSLGQGLEFLIYFQGNSAPDKSGLPSDRFSAERTGGSVSTLTIQRTQQEDSAVYLCASTPEGLIDTQYFGPGTRLTVL.

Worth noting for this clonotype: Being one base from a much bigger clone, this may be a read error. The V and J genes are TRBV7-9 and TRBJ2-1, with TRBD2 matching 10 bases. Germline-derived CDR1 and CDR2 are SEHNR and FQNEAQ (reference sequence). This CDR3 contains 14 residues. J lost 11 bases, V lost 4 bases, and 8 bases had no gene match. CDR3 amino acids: CASSSSGGDDKQFF. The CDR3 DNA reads TGTGCCAGCAGCTCAAGCGGGGGGGACGATAAGCAGTTCTTC. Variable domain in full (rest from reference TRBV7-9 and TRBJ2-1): DTGVSQNPRHKITKRGQNVTFRCDPISEHNRLYWYRQTLGQGPEFLTYFQNEAQLEKSRLLSDRFSAERPKGSFSTLEIQRTEQGDSAMYLCASSSSGGDDKQFFGPGTRLTVL.

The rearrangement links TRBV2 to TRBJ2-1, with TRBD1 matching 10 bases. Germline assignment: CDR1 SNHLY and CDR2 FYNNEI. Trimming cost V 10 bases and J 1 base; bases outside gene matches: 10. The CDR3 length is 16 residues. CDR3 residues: CATSRVGQGSYNEQFF. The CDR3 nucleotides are TGTGCCACCAGCAGAGTGGGACAGGGGTCCTACAATGAGCAGTTCTTC.